This is a list of T cell receptor beta chains from one sample in a study of cytomegalovirus exposure and HLA in healthy donors. Profiling relied on immunoSEQ multiplex PCR, and the TCRdb table lists in-frame clones only, not all of them. The table lists 130,000 to 150,000 clones, around 80% of them singletons. Input material: PBMCs. The source of these receptors is a man aged 30 to 45 in good health and CMV-seronegative. Both conserved end residues are part of each CDR3. D genes are given only for firm matches. A clone size is listed for some rows: how often the clone was seen (once, few, many), or a class if it is expanded.

J,D,V,size,CDR3,DNA
TRBJ1-2,-,TRBV2,-,CASSETGDYGYTF,TGTGCCAGCAGCGAGACCGGGGACTATGGCTACACCTTC
TRBJ2-7,-,TRBV6-5,once,CASSFLVSSYEQYF,TGTGCCAGCAGTTTCTTAGTCTCCTCCTACGAGCAGTACTTC
TRBJ1-3,-,TRBV19,-,CASSYGRNTIYF,TGTGCCAGTAGCTATGGGCGAAACACCATATATTTT
TRBJ2-1,TRBD2,TRBV5-4,-,CASSLGSYLTAGGKQFF,TGTGCCAGCAGCTTGGGTTCTTATCTTACGGCGGGAGGGAAGCAGTTCTTC
TRBJ1-1,-,TRBV6-5,-,CASSPTSRGSTEAFF,TGTGCCAGCAGTCCGACCTCAAGGGGTAGTACTGAAGCTTTCTTT
TRBJ1-1,-,TRBV19,-,CASSAPGLRGNTEAFF,TGTGCCAGTAGTGCCCCGGGACTGAGGGGGAACACTGAAGCTTTCTTT
TRBJ2-1,TRBD2,TRBV28,-,CASSYRQGRTSGYNEQFF,TGTGCCAGCAGTTACCGACAGGGACGGACTAGCGGGTACAATGAGCAGTTCTTC
TRBJ2-7,TRBD1,TRBV5-4,-,CASSLEQGAPYEQYF,TGTGCCAGCAGCTTGGAACAGGGGGCCCCCTACGAGCAGTACTTC
TRBJ1-2,-,TRBV28,-,CASSLWRNYGYTF,TGTGCCAGCAGTTTATGGAGGAACTATGGCTACACCTTC
TRBJ2-1,TRBD2,TRBV6-6,-,CASSYSGLAGNEQFF,TGTGCCAGCAGTTACTCTGGACTAGCGGGCAATGAGCAGTTCTTC
TRBJ2-5,-,TRBV5-4,-,CASTKGGTQETQYF,TGTGCCAGCACCAAAGGAGGGACTCAAGAGACCCAGTACTTC
TRBJ2-7,TRBD2,TRBV10-3,once,CAISISGAYEQYF,TGTGCCATCAGTATTAGCGGGGCCTACGAGCAGTACTTC
TRBJ2-5,TRBD2,TRBV10-1,-,CASSVPGRPWETQYF,TGCGCCAGCAGTGTTCCCGGGAGGCCCTGGGAGACCCAGTACTTC
TRBJ2-6,-,TRBV15,-,CATSRESGYSGANVLTF,TGTGCCACCAGCAGAGAGTCAGGGTACTCTGGGGCCAACGTCCTGACTTTC
TRBJ2-5,-,TRBV6-1,-,CASSVQETQYF,TGTGCCAGCAGTGTACAAGAGACCCAGTACTTC
TRBJ1-2,TRBD1,TRBV28,-,CASSLFRDRGHYGYTF,TGTGCCAGCAGTTTATTCCGGGACAGGGGGCACTATGGCTACACCTTC
TRBJ1-2,TRBD1,TRBV11-1,once,CASSLAGTGRGYTF,TGTGCCAGCAGCTTAGCGGGGACAGGGAGAGGCTACACCTTC
TRBJ2-2,TRBD1,TRBV9,-,CASSVGGQGNTGELFF,TGTGCCAGCAGCGTAGGGGGACAGGGTAACACCGGGGAGCTGTTTTTT
TRBJ1-1,-,TRBV12-1,-,CASSFAPRGNTEAFF,TGTGCCAGCAGCTTTGCGCCTCGAGGGAACACTGAAGCTTTCTTT
TRBJ1-4,TRBD1,TRBV11-2,once,CASSLEQGGNEKLFF,TGTGCCAGCAGCTTAGAACAGGGGGGAAATGAAAAACTGTTTTTT
TRBJ1-5,-,TRBV5-4,-,CASSFGGLGSNQPQHF,TGTGCCAGCAGCTTCGGGGGGCTGGGGAGCAATCAGCCCCAGCATTTT
TRBJ1-4,TRBD1,TRBV28,-,CASSSQRGLGEKLFF,TGTGCCAGCAGTTCCCAGAGGGGGCTTGGTGAAAAACTGTTTTTT
TRBJ2-7,TRBD2,TRBV19,-,CASSNLAGSPYEQYF,TGTGCCAGTAGTAATTTAGCGGGGAGTCCCTACGAGCAGTACTTC
TRBJ2-1,TRBD2,TRBV5-1,-,CASSLDPMGGSNEQFF,TGCGCCAGCAGCTTGGACCCGATGGGCGGGAGCAATGAGCAGTTCTTC
TRBJ2-3,-,TRBV5-4,-,CASSHLRTDTQYF,TGTGCCAGCAGTCACTTACGCACAGATACGCAGTATTTT
TRBJ1-5,-,TRBV28,-,CASSFYRGGTVLNQPQHF,TGTGCCAGCAGCTTCTATCGTGGGGGGACGGTCCTAAATCAGCCCCAGCATTTT
TRBJ2-5,TRBD2,TRBV19,-,CASSFSGLAGKETQYF,TGTGCCAGTAGTTTTTCAGGACTAGCGGGAAAGGAGACCCAGTACTTC
TRBJ2-1,TRBD2,TRBV29-1,-,CSVDSLAGNEQFF,TGCAGCGTTGATTCCCTAGCGGGAAATGAGCAGTTCTTC
TRBJ1-1,-,TRBV28,-,CATLRGGANTEAFF,TGTGCCACATTGCGGGGGGGAGCAAACACTGAAGCTTTCTTT
TRBJ2-5,TRBD2,TRBV30,-,CAWREGLAFQETQYF,TGTGCCTGGAGAGAGGGACTAGCTTTCCAAGAGACCCAGTACTTC
TRBJ1-2,-,TRBV28,-,CASSLLVGRDGYTF,TGTGCCAGCAGTTTACTGGTCGGGAGGGATGGCTACACCTTC
TRBJ2-1,-,TRBV5-1,-,CASSWTEYNEQFF,TGCGCCAGCAGCTGGACAGAGTACAATGAGCAGTTCTTC
TRBJ1-2,-,TRBV28,-,CASSLSSDYGYTF,TGTGCCAGCAGCCTTTCCTCGGACTATGGCTACACCTTC
TRBJ1-3,-,TRBV5-4,-,CASSLGQADTIYF,TGTGCCAGCAGCTTGGGACAGGCGGACACCATATATTTT
TRBJ2-1,TRBD1,TRBV10-3,-,CAISDPRQGSFYNEQFF,TGTGCCATCAGTGACCCCCGACAGGGAAGCTTCTACAATGAGCAGTTCTTC
TRBJ1-2,TRBD1,TRBV5-1,few,CASRGQASNYGYTF,TGCGCCAGCAGGGGACAGGCCTCTAACTATGGCTACACCTTC
TRBJ1-4,-,TRBV28,once,CASSSGRVEKLFF,TGTGCCAGCAGTTCGGGAAGGGTTGAAAAACTGTTTTTT
TRBJ1-5,-,TRBV5-1,-,CASSQGTQGPQHF,TGCGCCAGCAGCCAGGGCACACAGGGACCCCAGCATTTT
TRBJ1-4,TRBD1,TRBV19,once,CASSHTTGDPNEKLFF,TGTGCCAGTAGCCATACTACAGGGGATCCGAATGAAAAACTGTTTTTT
TRBJ1-3,TRBD1,TRBV7-9,-,CASSFRQGAENTIYF,TGTGCCAGCAGCTTTCGACAGGGGGCTGAAAACACCATATATTTT
TRBJ2-1,TRBD2,TRBV27,-,CASSFLAGRVFNEQFF,TGTGCCAGCAGTTTCCTAGCGGGAAGGGTTTTCAATGAGCAGTTCTTC
TRBJ1-3,-,TRBV5-1,-,CASSLAGRARIDTIYF,TGCGCCAGCAGCTTGGCAGGCAGGGCGAGGATAGACACCATATATTTT
TRBJ1-1,-,TRBV27,few,CASSLYRGTEAFF,TGTGCCAGCAGTTTATACCGCGGGACTGAAGCTTTCTTT
TRBJ2-2,TRBD2,TRBV10-1,-,CASSGGTSGNTGELFF,TGCGCCAGCAGTGGGGGGACTAGCGGCAACACCGGGGAGCTGTTTTTT
TRBJ2-7,-,TRBV6-5,-,CASSYSAGVSYEQYF,TGTGCCAGCAGTTACTCGGCAGGGGTCTCCTACGAGCAGTACTTC
TRBJ2-1,-,TRBV7-9,-,CASSPQGYEQFF,TGTGCCAGCAGCCCACAGGGTTATGAGCAGTTCTTC
TRBJ1-6,TRBD1,TRBV5-1,-,CASSPGQGNSPLHF,TGCGCCAGCAGCCCCGGACAGGGGAATTCACCCCTCCACTTT
TRBJ1-5,-,TRBV28,-,CASRDSQIDQPQHF,TGTGCCAGTCGGGACTCCCAGATTGATCAGCCCCAGCATTTT
TRBJ2-5,-,TRBV14,-,CASSQRGPSSVQETQYF,TGTGCCAGCAGCCAAAGGGGGCCATCTAGCGTCCAAGAGACCCAGTACTTC
TRBJ1-5,TRBD1,TRBV19,-,CASSTTGGSQPQHF,TGTGCCAGTAGTACGACAGGGGGCAGCCAGCCCCAGCATTTT
TRBJ2-3,TRBD2,TRBV5-4,few,CASSSGLAGTDTQYF,TGTGCCAGCAGCTCAGGACTAGCGGGCACAGATACGCAGTATTTT
TRBJ1-6,-,TRBV5-4,-,CASSSYRDYNSPLHF,TGTGCCAGCAGTTCCTATCGAGATTATAATTCACCCCTCCACTTT
TRBJ2-1,TRBD2,TRBV2,-,CASKGTSGGLTGQFF,TGTGCCAGCAAAGGGACTAGCGGGGGGCTTACGGGGCAGTTCTTC
TRBJ2-7,TRBD1,TRBV5-1,-,CASSSPGQGLYEQYF,TGCGCCAGCAGCTCCCCGGGACAGGGGTTGTACGAGCAGTACTTC
TRBJ2-1,-,TRBV27,-,CASSSARLGYNEQFF,TGTGCCAGCAGTTCAGCTAGACTGGGTTACAATGAGCAGTTCTTC
TRBJ2-7,TRBD1,TRBV7-9,once,CASSSGQGGYEQYF,TGTGCCAGCAGCTCAGGACAGGGCGGATACGAGCAGTACTTC
TRBJ2-1,-,TRBV9,-,CASSVSWGFYNEQFF,TGTGCCAGCAGCGTATCGTGGGGCTTCTACAATGAGCAGTTCTTC
TRBJ1-5,-,TRBV6-1,once,CASSPQDSNQPQHF,TGTGCCAGCAGCCCACAGGATAGCAATCAGCCCCAGCATTTT
TRBJ1-1,-,TRBV19,-,CASSPSEVGLRFDTEAFF,TGTGCCAGTAGTCCCTCGGAGGTCGGCCTTCGATTCGACACTGAAGCTTTCTTT
TRBJ2-7,-,TRBV9,once,CASSHDLSGLYEQYF,TGTGCCAGCAGCCACGATCTAAGTGGGCTCTACGAGCAGTACTTC